This passage covers 17 T cell receptor beta chains from one sample sequenced in a study of metastatic and nonmetastatic thyroid tumors. With MiXCR, TCRdb called clones anew from the PCR reads. Of around 20,000 clones in the sample, about 23% were seen once. Before thyroid surgery, none of the patients had received any treatment. What was sequenced was blood. Receptor source: a male donor with papillary thyroid cancer or a benign thyroid nodule (not recorded which). Some clones in this sample may be carry-over from other donors' samples.

This clone has ten or more counts. V is TRBV28 and J is TRBJ2-4; possibly TRBD2 for D (7 bases). Germline V lookup: CDR1 MDHEN, CDR2 SYDVKM. V shed 1 base and J shed 6 bases, with 10 bases lying between them. The CDR3 covers 14 residues. The DNA for the CDR3 is TGTGCCAGCAGTTTATTGGGGGGGGCAAACATTCAGTACTTC. Translating gives CASSLLGGANIQYF. The entire variable domain, with the rest obtained from reference TRBV28 and TRBJ2-4, is as follows: DVKVTQSSRYLVKRTGEKVFLECVQDMDHENMFWYRQDPGLGLRLIYFSYDVKMKEKGDIPEGYSVSREKKERFSLILESASTNQTSMYLCASSLLGGANIQYFGAGTRLSVL.

This clone has ten or more counts. The CDR3 DNA follows: TGTGCCAGCACCGGCCCCCGGGGAATTCCGGCTTTCTTT. The encoded protein is CASTGPRGIPAFF. The V gene is TRBV3-1, the J gene TRBJ1-1; the D is unclear. Germline assignment: CDR1 LGHDT and CDR2 YNNKEL (reference sequence). The germline V and J ends were trimmed by 7 bases and 11 bases, with 20 bases remaining between them. CDR3 length: 13 residues. The complete variable domain, with remaining parts taken from reference TRBV3-1 and TRBJ1-1, reads DTAVSQTPKYLVTQMGNDKSIKCEQNLGHDTMYWYKQDSKKFLKIMFSYNNKELIINETVPNRFSPKSPDKAHLNLHINSLELGDSAVYFCASTGPRGIPAFFGQGTRLTVV.

The chain recombines TRBV29-1 with TRBJ1-2; the match to TRBD1 covers 7 bases. Per the germline V gene, CDR1 is SQVTM and CDR2 is ANQGSEA. The CDR3 spans 12 residues. The V segment lost 6 bases and the J segment 4 bases; nucleotides outside the gene matches: 5. The CDR3 sequence: CSVTQGIYGYTF. The CDR3 coding sequence is TGCAGCGTCACACAGGGGATCTATGGCTACACCTTC.

In its sample, this clone was seen many times. The V and J genes are TRBV7-9 and TRBJ1-2, with 7 bases identical to TRBD1. The CDR3 is 14 amino acids. Germline V CDR1 and CDR2: SEHNR, FQNEAQ (reference sequence). After removal of 5 bases from V and 8 bases from J, the junction contained 11 bases not matched to a gene. This chain's CDR3 is CASSNNPQGNGYTF. The DNA for the CDR3 is TGTGCCAGCAGCAATAACCCACAGGGGAACGGCTACACCTTC. Full variable domain (rest looked up from reference TRBV7-9 and TRBJ1-2): DTGVSQNPRHKITKRGQNVTFRCDPISEHNRLYWYRQTLGQGPEFLTYFQNEAQLEKSRLLSDRFSAERPKGSFSTLEIQRTEQGDSAMYLCASSNNPQGNGYTFGSGTRLTVV.

This clone was picked up a small number of times. The gene calls are TRBV27 and TRBJ1-6; possible D gene TRBD1, 5 bases. V dropped 7 bases and J dropped 10 bases, with 20 bases sitting between them. This CDR3 is 15 amino acids long. CDR1 and CDR2 (germline): MNHEY, SMNVEV (reference sequence). Here the CDR3 DNA reads TGTGCCAGCACTCTGGGTGGGGGTATAGTATCACCCCTCCACTTT. Its protein product is CASTLGGGIVSPLHF.

The V and J genes are TRBV18 and TRBJ2-3; a weak D match, TRBD1 (6 bases). The germline V gene encodes CDR1 KGHSH and CDR2 LQKENI. Trimming took 3 bases from V and 2 from J, leaving 6 bases between them. The CDR3 loop spans 13 amino acids. The CDR3 region is CASSPGATDTQYF. The CDR3, as DNA: TGTGCCAGCTCACCGGGGGCCACAGATACGCAGTATTTT.

The chain has TRBV11-2 and TRBJ2-1, with TRBD1 matching 11 bases. Per germline, CDR1 SGHAT and CDR2 FQNNGV. There are 15 residues in the CDR3. V was pared by 5 bases and J by 7 bases, with 7 bases of the junction left unmatched. CDR3: CASSKAGTGGNEQFF. Written as DNA, the CDR3 is TGTGCCAGCAGCAAAGCCGGGACAGGGGGGAATGAGCAGTTCTTC.

The chain recombines TRBV6-5 with TRBJ1-2, with D maybe TRBD1 (6 bases). V was cut by 2 bases and J by 4 bases, with 11 bases left in between. CDR3 length: 14 amino acids. Looked up from germline, CDR1 is MNHEY and CDR2 is SVGAGI. The CDR3 DNA reads as TGTGCCAGCAGTTACGCAGGGGCAAGCTATGGCTACACCTTC. Protein sequence: CASSYAGASYGYTF.

The V call is TRBV6-1, the J call TRBJ1-1; possibly TRBD1 for D (5 bases). Germline V gives CDR1 MNHNS, CDR2 SASEGT. V lost 5 bases and J lost 4, with 17 bases in between. The CDR3 extends over 15 amino acids. The CDR3 DNA sequence: TGTGCCAGCAGTTCTGTCCCAGGGTTCGGCACTGAAGCTTTCTTT. Its translation: CASSSVPGFGTEAFF.

This clone was seen many times. The chain has TRBV5-1 and TRBJ1-1; 7 positions match TRBD1. The V gene end was trimmed by 4 bases and the J gene end by 0 bases; junction bases not matched to a gene: 18. CDR3 length equals 19 residues. In germline, CDR1 is SGHRS, CDR2 YFSETQ. The CDR3 DNA follows: TGCGCCAGCAGCCCTCAACATTCCAGGGGGAGGGCTATGAACACTGAAGCTTTCTTT. Protein sequence: CASSPQHSRGRAMNTEAFF.

The chain joins TRBV30 to TRBJ1-5; D is unresolved. This CDR3 region has 13 residues. V lost 2 bases to trimming and J lost 2 bases, with 7 bases between them. Germline V gene data show CDR1 as GTSNPN and CDR2 as SVGIG (reference sequence). In nucleotides, the CDR3 is TGTGCCTGGAGTAACGGGGGCAATCAGCCCCAGCATTTT. Its protein product is CAWSNGGNQPQHF.

This sequence joins TRBV3-1 and TRBJ1-2, with D uncertain. V was trimmed by 1 base and J by 4 bases, leaving 10 bases between them. This CDR3 contains 14 residues. The V gene's germline CDR1 is LGHDT and CDR2 YNNKEL (reference sequence). The CDR3 sequence: CASSQGGRPYGYTF. CDR3 nucleotide sequence: TGTGCCAGCAGCCAAGGTGGTCGGCCCTATGGCTACACCTTC.

This chain uses TRBV28 with TRBJ2-7; 7 bases agree with TRBD1. Germline assignment: CDR1 MDHEN and CDR2 SYDVKM. There are 16 residues in the CDR3. After removal of 3 bases from V and 0 bases from J, the junction contained 8 bases not matched to a gene. The CDR3 region is CASSFFFGTDSYEQYF. CDR3 sequence (DNA): TGTGCCAGCAGTTTCTTCTTTGGGACAGACTCCTACGAGCAGTACTTC.

This clone was seen a few times. The J gene is TRBJ1-3, the V gene TRBV12-3 or TRBV12-4; D uncertain. The length of the CDR3 is 14 residues. V was shortened by 6 bases and J by 2 bases, with 11 bases between the two germline ends. The CDR3 DNA sequence: TGTGCCAGCAGGGAATTGGGTGCTGGAAACACCATATATTTT. It is translated as CASRELGAGNTIYF.

Ten or more counts support this clone. The chain combines TRBV28 with TRBJ2-7; D is possibly TRBD1 (7 bases). The germline V gene encodes CDR1 MDHEN and CDR2 SYDVKM. Trimming took off 5 bases at V and 0 bases at J, with 17 bases between the two ends. The CDR3 sequence is 16 residues long. CDR3 DNA: TGTGCCAGCAGTACCCTGCGGGACAGCATCTCCTACGAGCAGTACTTC. Its translation is CASSTLRDSISYEQYF.

The chain uses TRBV30 and TRBJ1-2; a possible D gene is TRBD1 (6 bases). V shed 5 bases and J shed 9 bases, with 16 bases lying between them. This CDR3 region has 12 residues. CDR1 is GTSNPN, CDR2 SVGIG, per germline (reference sequence). The CDR3 region has the DNA TGTGCCTGGTCCCAGGGGACTTCTCGCTACACCTTC. Encoded protein: CAWSQGTSRYTF.

The CDR3 region is CASKPFPGTEYGYTF. The CDR3 coding sequence is TGTGCCAGCAAGCCTTTCCCCGGGACGGAATATGGCTACACCTTC. The rearrangement joins TRBV2 to TRBJ1-2; tentatively, D is TRBD1 (5 bases). Germline lookup yields CDR1 SNHLY and CDR2 FYNNEI. The CDR3 totals 15 residues. V was trimmed by 7 bases and J by 5 bases, leaving 20 bases between them.